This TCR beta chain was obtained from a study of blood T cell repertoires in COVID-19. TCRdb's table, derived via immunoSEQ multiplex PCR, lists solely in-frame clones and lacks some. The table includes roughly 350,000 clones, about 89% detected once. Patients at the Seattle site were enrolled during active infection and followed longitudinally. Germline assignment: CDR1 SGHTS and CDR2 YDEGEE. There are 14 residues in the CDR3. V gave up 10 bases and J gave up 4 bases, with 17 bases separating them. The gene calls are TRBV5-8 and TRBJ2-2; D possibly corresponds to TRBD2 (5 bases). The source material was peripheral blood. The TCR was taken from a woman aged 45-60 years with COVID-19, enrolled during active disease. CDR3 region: CAATLLERTGELFF. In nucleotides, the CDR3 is TGTGCCGCCACTCTACTAGAGCGCACCGGGGAGCTGTTTTTT.